The 30 T cell receptor beta chains below all came from one sample that was sequenced in a study of cytomegalovirus exposure and HLA in healthy donors. Clones were sequenced by immunoSEQ multiplex PCR, and TCRdb holds only the in-frame ones, with some missing. Seen here are 150,000 to 200,000 clones, approximately 88% observed once, and the top ten hold approximately 7%. The sequencing sample was made of PBMCs. These receptors were obtained from a man between 18 and 29 years old in good health and CMV-seropositive.

This clone was seen a few times. The J gene is TRBJ2-7, the V gene TRBV28, with D possibly matching TRBD2 (6 bases). Germline-derived CDR1 and CDR2 are MDHEN and SYDVKM. Trimming took 5 bases from V and 5 from J, leaving 16 bases between them. The CDR3 runs to 14 residues. The CDR3 sequence: CASSVEDGSDEQYF. Here the CDR3 DNA reads TGTGCCAGCAGTGTTGAGGACGGGAGCGACGAGCAGTACTTC.

The chain recombines TRBV25-1 with TRBJ2-1; weak D call: TRBD2 (6 bases). There are 14 residues in the CDR3. Trimming stripped 5 bases from V and 6 bases from J, with 14 bases between. Germline lookup yields CDR1 MGHDK and CDR2 SYGVNS. The CDR3 DNA is TGTGCCAGCAGTCCGGGGGAGAAGGTCAATGAGCAGTTCTTC. Its translation is CASSPGEKVNEQFF.

The V and J genes are TRBV2 and TRBJ1-3, with TRBD1 identical over 7 bases. Per the germline V gene, CDR1 is SNHLY and CDR2 is FYNNEI. This CDR3 has 16 residues. Unmatched junction bases numbered 8, after V lost 6 bases and J lost 0 bases. The CDR3 nucleotides are TGTGCCAGCAGATGGGGGACAGCGAGCTCTGGAAACACCATATATTTT. Translation: CASRWGTASSGNTIYF.

The chain combines TRBV9 with TRBJ2-3; 13 nucleotides match TRBD2. The V gene's germline CDR1 is SGDLS and CDR2 YYNGEE. The CDR3 totals 17 residues. V dropped 0 bases and J dropped 4; count of bases not matched to a gene: 5. The CDR3 region is CASSVAPTSGRADTQYF. The CDR3 DNA reads as TGTGCCAGCAGCGTAGCCCCAACTAGCGGGAGGGCAGATACGCAGTATTTT.

This chain connects TRBV5-4 to TRBJ1-5; D is perhaps TRBD1 (5 bases). The CDR3 has 15 residues. The germline CDR1 and CDR2 sequences are SGHNT and YYREEE (reference sequence). V lost 0 bases and J 6 bases, leaving 13 bases between the germline ends. CDR3 sequence reads: CASSLAGAVGQPQHF. As DNA, the CDR3 is TGTGCCAGCAGCTTGGCTGGGGCAGTGGGTCAGCCCCAGCATTTT.

V gene TRBV6-1 combines with J gene TRBJ1-2, with 8 bases fitting TRBD1. Looked up from germline, CDR1 is MNHNS and CDR2 is SASEGT. V was clipped by 0 bases and J by 8 bases; unmatched bases: 8. The CDR3 spans 15 residues. The CDR3 coding sequence is TGTGCCAGCAGTGAAGCAACCAGGGGGCCACGAGGCTACACCTTC. Translating gives CASSEATRGPRGYTF.

The CDR3 coding sequence is TGTGCCAGCTCCATTCTTCTGGCTAGTTTGGGAGAGACCCAGTACTTC. Protein sequence: CASSILLASLGETQYF. The chain carries TRBV2 and TRBJ2-5; D not resolved. The V gene's germline CDR1 is SNHLY and CDR2 FYNNEI. V dropped 8 bases and J dropped 4 bases, with 23 bases sitting between them. This CDR3 has 16 amino acids.

This clone was observed once. The gene calls are TRBV28 and TRBJ2-7; a weak D match, TRBD1 (5 bases). V gave up 1 base and J gave up 6 bases, with 16 bases separating them. The CDR3 loop spans 15 amino acids. Germline CDR1 is MDHEN and CDR2 is SYDVKM. The CDR3 here is CASSLSGAALVEQYF. For the CDR3, the DNA is TGTGCCAGCAGTTTATCTGGGGCAGCGTTGGTCGAGCAGTACTTC.

The J gene is TRBJ2-3, the V gene TRBV28, with 7 positions matching TRBD2. The germline V gene has CDR1 MDHEN and CDR2 SYDVKM. CDR3 length equals 14 residues. Trimming cost V 8 bases and J 2 bases; bases outside gene matches: 7. The chain's CDR3 is CASSPGRNTDTQYF. The CDR3 DNA sequence: TGTGCCAGCTCCCCCGGGAGGAACACAGATACGCAGTATTTT.

The J gene is TRBJ2-1, the V gene TRBV20-1, with D possibly matching TRBD2 (5 bases). V dropped 3 bases and J dropped 10 bases, with 10 bases sitting between them. This CDR3 has 11 amino acids. The V gene's germline CDR1 is DFQATT and CDR2 SNEGSKA (reference sequence). CDR3 bases: TGCAGTGCTAGGATTACGGGGGAGCAGTTCTTC. Encoded protein: CSARITGEQFF.

This clone was seen a few times. The chain recombines TRBV6-4 with TRBJ2-2; a possible D gene is TRBD2 (5 bases). CDR3 length: 15 amino acids. V was pared by 3 bases and J by 2 bases, with 10 bases between. Germline V lookup: CDR1 MRHNA, CDR2 SNTAGT. The CDR3 nucleotides are TGTGCCAGCAGTGAGGACTCCCTAAACACCGGGGAGCTGTTTTTT. Translating it yields CASSEDSLNTGELFF.

CDR3: CASSLKPTYEQYF. DNA of the CDR3: TGTGCCAGCAGTTTAAAGCCAACCTACGAGCAGTACTTC. This chain uses TRBV27 with TRBJ2-7, with D hard to call. CDR3 size: 13 residues. Germline values: CDR1 MNHEY, CDR2 SMNVEV (reference sequence). V lost 2 bases and J 2 bases, leaving 7 bases between the germline ends.

This clone was counted between two and nine times. This sequence joins TRBV30 and TRBJ1-3; a possible D gene is TRBD1 (6 bases). V was clipped by 3 bases and J by 4 bases, with 13 bases between them. CDR1 is GTSNPN and CDR2 is SVGIG in the germline V gene (reference sequence). The CDR3 runs 14 residues. The CDR3 DNA follows: TGTGCCTGGAGGCAACAGGGATTCGGAAACACCATATATTTT. Translated, it gives CAWRQQGFGNTIYF.

The J gene is TRBJ2-2, the V gene TRBV5-1, with 12 bases fitting TRBD2. CDR3 length: 17 residues. Germline CDR1 SGHRS, CDR2 YFSETQ. Trimming took 4 bases from V and 3 from J; bases not matched to a gene: 7. CDR3 coding DNA: TGCGCCAGCAGCCCCGGACTAGCGGGATGGGACACCGGGGAGCTGTTTTTT. Its translation is CASSPGLAGWDTGELFF.

CDR3 bases: TGTGCCAGCAGCTTGAGGCTAGCGGGAGGCGATGAGCAGTTCTTC. It codes for CASSLRLAGGDEQFF. V gene TRBV11-2 combines with J gene TRBJ2-1, with 11 bases fitting TRBD2. J was trimmed by 8 bases and V by 3 bases; bases with no gene match: 6. Germline V lookup: CDR1 SGHAT, CDR2 FQNNGV. The CDR3 runs to 15 residues.

This clone was found a few times. The chain uses TRBV11-2 and TRBJ2-7, with 10 nucleotides matching TRBD1. Germline values: CDR1 SGHAT, CDR2 FQNNGV. With 5 bases clipped from V and 6 bases from J, the junction kept 4 bases outside the gene matches. The CDR3 covers 13 residues. The DNA for the CDR3 is TGTGCCAGCAGCCAGGACAGGGGGACCGAGCAGTACTTC. Residues: CASSQDRGTEQYF. Drawing the rest from reference TRBV11-2 and TRBJ2-7, the complete variable domain is EAGVAQSPRYKIIEKRQSVAFWCNPISGHATLYWYQQILGQGPKLLIQFQNNGVVDDSQLPKDRFSAERLKGVDSTLKIQPAKLEDSAVYLCASSQDRGTEQYFGPGTRLTVT.

This clone was detected many times. This chain uses TRBV7-6 with TRBJ2-2; perhaps TRBD2 as D (6 bases). CDR1 and CDR2 (germline): SGHVS, FNYEAQ. Trimming shortened V by 8 bases and J by 4 bases, and 17 bases separated the two germline ends. The CDR3 loop spans 15 amino acids. The CDR3 DNA reads as TGTGCCAGCGGGGCTTTGGGGGAGGTCACCGGGGAGCTGTTTTTT. Translation: CASGALGEVTGELFF.

This chain joins TRBV7-6 and TRBJ2-5; a possible D gene is TRBD2 (7 bases). Germline CDR1 reads SGHVS; CDR2 reads FNYEAQ. Trimming left V 4 bases short and J 5 bases short, with 20 bases between. The CDR3 spans 16 residues. The CDR3 nucleotides are TGTGCCAGCAGCTACCCGAGGGGGAGGGCCTGGGAGACCCAGTACTTC. As protein: CASSYPRGRAWETQYF.

The chain couples TRBV10-3 to TRBJ2-3; tentatively, D is TRBD1 (6 bases). V was pared by 4 bases and J by 2 bases, with 10 bases between. This CDR3 comprises 14 residues. Germline CDR1 ENHRY, CDR2 SYGVKD. This CDR3 is CAISVDRFTDTQYF. The CDR3 DNA follows: TGTGCCATCAGTGTAGACAGGTTCACAGATACGCAGTATTTT.

V is TRBV19 and J is TRBJ1-2, with unresolved D. V was trimmed by 9 bases and J by 7 bases, leaving 12 bases between them. This CDR3 spans 11 amino acids. Germline lookup yields CDR1 LNHDA and CDR2 SQIVND (reference sequence). The CDR3 loop is CARVIGCGYTF. Here the CDR3 DNA reads TGTGCCAGAGTTATCGGGTGTGGCTACACCTTC.

The chain couples TRBV28 to TRBJ2-7; D gene ambiguous. This CDR3 is 12 amino acids long. Per germline, CDR1 MDHEN and CDR2 SYDVKM. Trimming stripped 6 bases from V and 2 bases from J, with 8 bases between. CDR3 loop: CASSSPPYEQYF. CDR3 in DNA: TGTGCCAGCAGCTCCCCCCCCTACGAGCAGTACTTC.

J is TRBJ2-7 and V is TRBV29-1; D is possibly TRBD2 (6 bases). This CDR3 is built from 13 residues. Germline V gives CDR1 SQVTM, CDR2 ANQGSEA. The V end was cut by 1 base, the J end by 3 bases, with 10 bases between. The CDR3 nucleotides read TGCAGCGTTGAAGGGGAGGATAGCTACGAGCAGTACTTC. It specifies CSVEGEDSYEQYF.

The chain combines TRBV15 with TRBJ1-1; D ambiguous. The CDR3 contains 13 residues. Germline V gene data show CDR1 as LNHNV and CDR2 as YYDKDF (reference sequence). V gave up 3 bases and J gave up 6 bases, with 11 bases separating them. The CDR3 here is CATSRVGLPEAFF. CDR3 bases: TGTGCCACCAGCAGGGTCGGACTCCCTGAAGCTTTCTTT.

This chain uses TRBV9 with TRBJ2-1, with 13 bases fitting TRBD2. With V trimmed by 2 bases and J by 9 bases, 5 bases remained unmatched. CDR1 and CDR2 from the germline V gene are SGDLS and YYNGEE. CDR3 length: 15 residues. For the CDR3, the DNA is TGTGCCAGCAGCGTTGGGACTAGCGGGAAGGGTGAGCAGTTCTTC. Its protein product is CASSVGTSGKGEQFF.

V usage is TRBV5-6 and J usage is TRBJ2-7; D not resolved. This CDR3 region has 15 residues. Germline-derived CDR1 and CDR2 are SGHDT and YYEEEE. V lost 0 bases to trimming and J lost 0 bases, with 10 bases between them. CDR3: CASSLGRGYSYEQYF. The CDR3 nucleotides are TGTGCCAGCAGCTTGGGCCGCGGTTACTCCTACGAGCAGTACTTC.

The chain is built from TRBV28 and TRBJ2-7; D may be TRBD1 (5 bases). The CDR3 has 13 residues. Trimming removed 7 bases at V and 2 bases at J, with 12 bases between. CDR1 is MDHEN and CDR2 is SYDVKM in the germline V gene. The CDR3 nucleotides read TGTGCCAGCACCTGGGGCGGTACCTACGAGCAGTACTTC. Translating it yields CASTWGGTYEQYF.

The chain carries TRBV5-6 and TRBJ1-3; a possible D gene is TRBD1 (6 bases). The germline CDR1 and CDR2 sequences are SGHDT and YYEEEE. CDR3 length equals 15 residues. The V gene lost 0 bases and the J gene lost 4 bases, with 11 bases spanning the gap. The CDR3 region has the DNA TGTGCCAGCAGCTTGGAGGGGGTTGGCGGAAACACCATATATTTT. As protein: CASSLEGVGGNTIYF. The whole variable domain, filled in from reference TRBV5-6 and TRBJ1-3, reads DAGVTQSPTHLIKTRGQQVTLRCSPKSGHDTVSWYQQALGQGPQFIFQYYEEEERQRGNFPDRFSGHQFPNYSSELNVNALLLGDSALYLCASSLEGVGGNTIYFGEGSWLTVV.

This rearrangement joins TRBV7-6 to TRBJ2-1, with TRBD2 matching over 11 bases. Looked up from germline, CDR1 is SGHVS and CDR2 is FNYEAQ. Trimming cost V 5 bases and J 7 bases; bases outside gene matches: 7. The CDR3 runs 15 residues. CDR3 residues: CASSHELAGVNEQFF. The CDR3 DNA follows: TGTGCCAGCAGCCATGAACTAGCGGGAGTGAATGAGCAGTTCTTC.

This clone was seen a single time. The chain recombines TRBV9 with TRBJ2-2; 11 bases align to TRBD2. The CDR3 is 17 residues long. The germline V gene has CDR1 SGDLS and CDR2 YYNGEE. V lost 3 bases, J lost 7 bases, and 11 bases stayed unmatched. The CDR3 region is CASSDLLAGVWDGELFF. The CDR3 DNA reads TGTGCCAGCAGCGACCTACTAGCGGGAGTTTGGGACGGGGAGCTGTTTTTT.

This rearrangement joins TRBV28 to TRBJ2-3; 7 bases match TRBD2. The CDR3 totals 13 residues. CDR1 and CDR2 from the germline V gene are MDHEN and SYDVKM. J lost 3 bases, V lost 8 bases, and 5 bases had no gene match. CDR3 coding DNA: TGTGCCAGCGGGAGGGCCGATACAGATACGCAGTATTTT. Translated, it gives CASGRADTDTQYF.